This is a list of T cell receptor beta chains from one sample in a study of CD8 T cells in ankylosing spondylitis. Using its own MiXCR run on the 5' RACE reads, TCRdb lists one record per CDR3 protein. The sample consists of 200,000 or so distinct CDR3 sequences, about 18% of them appearing once. Sequencing was performed on blood, either unsorted or a sorted T cell fraction (not recorded which). These receptors all come from a male donor between 5 and 35 years old with ankylosing spondylitis or in good health (not recorded which). Each CDR3 is given with its conserved first and last residue. Size values are once, few and many counts, or a class for expanded clones, and some rows have none.

V gene	clone size	CDR3 length	J gene	CDR3 protein
TRBV20-1	.	15	TRBJ2-1	CSAPDLAGGPNEQFF
TRBV24-1	few	16	TRBJ2-1	CATSDPGGSGYNEQFF
TRBV7-2	many	15	TRBJ2-1	CASSLDWGSYNEQFF
TRBV4-3	.	17	TRBJ2-2	CASSQDFPATNTGELFF
TRBV12-3/TRBV12-4	many	14	TRBJ1-5	CASSLRGQRQPQHF
TRBV7-6	.	15	TRBJ2-2	CASSPEQGWTGELFF
TRBV4-2	many	14	TRBJ1-1	CASSSSRGAGEAFF
TRBV12-3/TRBV12-4	many	13	TRBJ2-3	CASSASDATTQYF
TRBV29-1	many	13	TRBJ1-2	CSVEGTGTFGYTF
TRBV12-3/TRBV12-4	many	15	TRBJ2-7	CASSFLGWGSYEQYF
TRBV29-1	many	15	TRBJ2-7	CSAAGLAGVNYEQYF
TRBV20-1	many	14	TRBJ2-3	CSAPDKRSTDTQYF
TRBV18	.	12	TRBJ1-1	CASSPAGMGTFF
TRBV6-2/TRBV6-3	many	15	TRBJ1-5	CASSYGGWGNQPQHF
TRBV29-1	many	15	TRBJ2-5	CSGRVAGGPGETQYF
TRBV5-1	many	14	TRBJ2-1	CASSPQGQADEQFF
TRBV20-1	many	14	TRBJ1-6	CSATAGTGNSPLHF
TRBV12-3/TRBV12-4	many	13	TRBJ2-4	CASMVGAKNIQYF
TRBV24-1	many	17	TRBJ2-3	CATSDKTSAINTDTQYF
TRBV20-1	many	16	TRBJ1-6	CSAAQQGRSYNSPLHF